The 32 T cell receptor beta chains reported below all come from one sample, sequenced in a study of multiple sclerosis patients with progressive multifocal leukoencephalopathy. The method was immunoSEQ multiplex PCR; TCRdb's version includes in-frame clones alone and lacks a portion of them. The sample consists of about 31,000 clones, roughly 87% of them appearing once. Time point described: time of PML onset. The sample in question was PBMCs, obtained from a patient treated with natalizumab. The source of these receptors is a woman in her 40s with progressive multifocal leukoencephalopathy.

V and J are TRBV19 and TRBJ2-7; 7 bases are shared with TRBD1. Germline V gene sequence: CDR1 LNHDA, CDR2 SQIVND (reference sequence). This CDR3 comprises 13 residues. V was pared by 1 base and J by 6 bases, with 3 bases of the junction left unmatched. The CDR3 nucleotides are TGTGCCAGTAGTATAGCGGGACAGTCCGAGCAGTACTTC. Translation: CASSIAGQSEQYF.

Note on this clone: A junction end diverges from the germline sequence, so it may reflect a read error. The V gene is TRBV7-2, the J gene TRBJ1-6; no firm D call. Per the germline V gene, CDR1 is SGHTA and CDR2 is FQGNSA. This CDR3 contains 16 residues. Here the CDR3 reads CASSLVIGVYDSPLHF. CDR3 coding DNA: TGTGCCAGCAGCTTAGTCATCGGGGTCTATGATTCACCCCTCCACTTT.

In this sample, this clone turned up once. The V gene is TRBV18, the J gene TRBJ2-7; 12 bases fit TRBD1. The V segment lost 2 bases and the J segment 3 bases; nucleotides outside the gene matches: 8. Germline lookup yields CDR1 KGHSH and CDR2 LQKENI. This CDR3 comprises 17 residues. The CDR3 reads CASSPGTGGELGYEQYF. The CDR3 DNA follows: TGTGCCAGCTCACCAGGGACAGGGGGCGAATTGGGCTACGAGCAGTACTTC.

The gene calls are TRBV14 and TRBJ2-1, with D perhaps TRBD1 or TRBD2 (5 bases each). Germline lookup yields CDR1 SGHDN and CDR2 FVKESK. This CDR3 comprises 19 residues. The V gene lost 0 bases and the J gene lost 5 bases, with 23 bases spanning the gap. CDR3 region: CASSQDGGWGMAQNNEQFF. DNA of the CDR3: TGTGCCAGCAGCCAAGATGGGGGATGGGGAATGGCCCAAAACAATGAGCAGTTCTTC. Drawing the rest from reference TRBV14 and TRBJ2-1, the complete variable domain is EAGVTQFPSHSVIEKGQTVTLRCDPISGHDNLYWYRRVMGKEIKFLLHFVKESKQDESGMPNNRFLAERTGGTYSTLKVQPAELEDSGVYFCASSQDGGWGMAQNNEQFFGPGTRLTVL.

V and J are TRBV10-2 and TRBJ2-3, with TRBD2 matching over 7 bases. The V gene's germline CDR1 is WSHSY and CDR2 SAAADI. The CDR3 has 14 residues. Trimming took 2 bases from V and 4 from J; bases not matched to a gene: 3. CDR3 sequence reads: CASSENAGADTQYF. The DNA of the CDR3 is TGCGCCAGCAGTGAGAATGCGGGGGCAGATACGCAGTATTTT.

CDR3 in amino acids: CASAIEGGRADEQYF. The CDR3 bases are TGTGCCAGCGCAATTGAAGGCGGGAGGGCCGACGAGCAGTACTTC. This rearrangement joins TRBV5-4 to TRBJ2-7, with 9 bases identical to TRBD2. Germline V gene data show CDR1 as SGHNT and CDR2 as YYREEE (reference sequence). CDR3 size: 15 residues. V shed 7 bases, J shed 5 bases, and the junction held 13 bases outside the gene matches.

This clone was observed a handful of times. The chain employs TRBV15 and TRBJ2-7; 8 nucleotides match TRBD2. Germline assignment: CDR1 LNHNV and CDR2 YYDKDF (reference sequence). Unmatched junction bases numbered 15, after V lost 8 bases and J lost 3 bases. The CDR3 length is 16 residues. The CDR3 nucleotides read TGTGCCACCTCCGGCGCTGTCCAGACTAGCGACTACGAGCAGTACTTC. Protein: CATSGAVQTSDYEQYF.

This sequence joins TRBV11-2 and TRBJ2-7, with a weak D call TRBD2 (6 bases). The CDR3 spans 15 residues. V shed 5 bases and J shed 3 bases, with 17 bases lying between them. The V gene's germline CDR1 is SGHAT and CDR2 FQNNGV. CDR3 DNA: TGTGCCAGCAGCCCCCGGTTGGGGGGTAGCTACGAGCAGTACTTC. This translates into CASSPRLGGSYEQYF.

The rearrangement uses TRBV28 and TRBJ2-2, with no clear D. The length of the CDR3 is 14 residues. The germline V gene encodes CDR1 MDHEN and CDR2 SYDVKM. Deletions cut 1 base from V and 5 bases from J, with 8 bases between. CDR3: CASSLSRFTGELFF. CDR3 in DNA: TGTGCCAGCAGTTTATCTAGATTTACCGGGGAGCTGTTTTTT.

This clone was observed once. This rearrangement joins TRBV2 to TRBJ2-3; 8 nucleotides line up with TRBD2. The CDR3 totals 14 residues. The germline V gene encodes CDR1 SNHLY and CDR2 FYNNEI. Germline trimming cut 6 bases from V and 3 bases from J; bases unmatched to any gene: 5. The CDR3: CASSPGGGTDTQYF. For the CDR3, the DNA is TGTGCCAGCAGCCCCGGGGGGGGGACAGATACGCAGTATTTT.

The J gene is TRBJ2-3, the V gene TRBV6-4; 9 positions match TRBD2. The germline V gene encodes CDR1 MRHNA and CDR2 SNTAGT. The J segment lost 2 bases and the V segment lost 5 bases, leaving 5 bases of the junction unmatched. CDR3 length equals 15 residues. CDR3: CASSLTSGSTDTQYF. DNA for the CDR3: TGTGCCAGCAGTCTGACTAGCGGATCCACAGATACGCAGTATTTT.

This sequence joins TRBV27 and TRBJ1-5; possibly TRBD1 for D (6 bases). Germline assignment: CDR1 MNHEY and CDR2 SMNVEV (reference sequence). The V end lost 6 bases, the J end lost 2 bases, and 8 bases lay between the germline ends. CDR3 length equals 13 residues. Written as DNA, the CDR3 is TGTGCCAGCAGACCAGGGGGCAATCAGCCCCAGCATTTT. Translation: CASRPGGNQPQHF.

The gene calls are TRBV9 and TRBJ2-7, with 7 positions matching TRBD1. This CDR3 region has 14 residues. Germline CDR1 reads SGDLS; CDR2 reads YYNGEE. Trimming took 3 bases from V and 6 from J; bases not matched to a gene: 9. CDR3 DNA sequence: TGTGCCAGCAGCGCGGGACAGCGCCCCTCCGAGCAGTACTTC. Protein sequence: CASSAGQRPSEQYF.

J is TRBJ1-6 and V is TRBV6-5; unclear D gene. This CDR3 has 14 amino acids. The germline CDR1 and CDR2 sequences are MNHEY and SVGAGI. Trimming left V 5 bases short and J 4 bases short, with 9 bases between. This CDR3 is CASSNKFYNSPLHF. CDR3 sequence (DNA): TGTGCCAGCAGTAACAAGTTTTATAATTCACCCCTCCACTTT.

The V gene is TRBV7-2, the J gene TRBJ1-1, with D unresolved. CDR1 and CDR2 from the germline V gene are SGHTA and FQGNSA. The V end was cut by 2 bases, the J end by 1 base, with 8 bases between. The CDR3 loop spans 14 amino acids. Here the CDR3 reads CASSLRGSNTEAFF. Written as DNA, the CDR3 is TGTGCCAGCAGCTTACGGGGTTCGAACACTGAAGCTTTCTTT.

J is TRBJ1-2 and V is TRBV25-1, with no clear D. V lost 6 bases and J 2 bases, leaving 13 bases between the germline ends. This CDR3 has 14 amino acids. Germline V lookup: CDR1 MGHDK, CDR2 SYGVNS. Here the CDR3 reads CASSLRGENYGYTF. DNA for the CDR3: TGTGCCAGCAGCCTCCGTGGGGAGAACTATGGCTACACCTTC.

V usage is TRBV5-1 and J usage is TRBJ2-1, with 10 positions matching TRBD2. The length of the CDR3 is 19 residues. V dropped 6 bases and J dropped 6; count of bases not matched to a gene: 21. Germline V gives CDR1 SGHRS, CDR2 YFSETQ. CDR3 in DNA: TGCGCCAGCAACCCCCGGGGAGGGGCTAGCGGGGGACGGAGCAATGAGCAGTTCTTC. Encoded protein: CASNPRGGASGGRSNEQFF.

The chain couples TRBV5-8 to TRBJ2-7; the D is unclear. The CDR3 consists of 15 residues. The ends were cut back, 4 bases at V and 6 bases at J, with 20 bases in the middle. The V gene's germline CDR1 is SGHTS and CDR2 YDEGEE. CDR3 loop: CASSPIQVRMSEQYF. CDR3 nucleotides: TGTGCCAGCAGCCCCATCCAAGTAAGGATGAGCGAGCAGTACTTC. Full variable domain (missing parts from reference TRBV5-8 and TRBJ2-7): EAGVTQSPTHLIKTRGQQATLRCSPISGHTSVYWYQQALGLGLQFLLWYDEGEERNRGNFPPRFSGRQFPNYSSELNVNALELEDSALYLCASSPIQVRMSEQYFGPGTRLTVT.

The chain employs TRBV6-1 and TRBJ2-5; D is perhaps TRBD2 (6 bases). Trimming shortened V by 3 bases and J by 5 bases, and 19 bases separated the two germline ends. Germline values: CDR1 MNHNS, CDR2 SASEGT. The length of the CDR3 is 16 residues. The CDR3 loop reads CASSDHGGPEPETQYF. As DNA, the CDR3 is TGTGCCAGCAGTGACCACGGGGGACCAGAGCCGGAGACCCAGTACTTC.

J is TRBJ2-2 and V is TRBV7-2; 14 bases match TRBD2. CDR1 and CDR2 from the germline V gene are SGHTA and FQGNSA. The ends lost 4 bases at V and 4 bases at J; junction bases unmatched: 11. The CDR3 covers 19 residues. Here the CDR3 reads CASSSGGGLAGEGTGELFF. The CDR3 DNA is TGTGCCAGCAGCTCGGGTGGGGGACTAGCGGGAGAAGGCACCGGGGAGCTGTTTTTT.

The chain joins TRBV5-1 to TRBJ1-3, with D perhaps TRBD1 (6 bases). With 0 bases removed from V and 2 bases from J, the gap between germline ends came to 9 bases. Germline CDR1 SGHRS, CDR2 YFSETQ. The CDR3 is 15 amino acids. CDR3 DNA: TGCGCCAGCAGCTTGGAGGCAGGGGCTGGAAACACCATATATTTT. It codes for CASSLEAGAGNTIYF.

A few counts support this clone. V gene TRBV19 combines with J gene TRBJ1-4; no firm D call. The CDR3 is 12 residues long. Germline V gene lookup returns CDR1 LNHDA and CDR2 SQIVND (reference sequence). Between the trimmed V and J ends, which lost 6 bases and 12 bases, there was a span of 14 bases. The CDR3 loop reads CASSRLREELFF. In DNA, the CDR3 is TGTGCCAGTAGCCGCTTAAGGGAAGAACTGTTTTTT.

The chain links TRBV6-5 to TRBJ2-5, with TRBD1 matching 11 bases. The DNA end is a closer match to TRBJ2-7, so the J assignment may be wrong. Germline-derived CDR1 and CDR2 are MNHEY and SVGAGI. The CDR3 spans 16 residues. CDR3 protein: CASSSIPGQGAYEQYF. In DNA form, the CDR3 reads TGTGCCAGCAGTTCCATACCGGGACAGGGGGCCTACGAGCAGTACTTC.

The chain has TRBV4-1 and TRBJ2-5; a possible D gene is TRBD1 (6 bases). The end of the DNA aligns better with TRBJ2-7, so the J call may be wrong. Germline V CDR1 and CDR2: MGHRA, YSYEKL. The CDR3 totals 16 residues. CDR3 in amino acids: CASSQGLRDISYEQYF. Here the CDR3 DNA reads TGCGCCAGCAGCCAAGGTCTCCGGGACATCTCCTACGAGCAGTACTTC.

The chain couples TRBV6-6 to TRBJ1-2, with a possible D match to TRBD1 (6 bases). This CDR3 has 11 residues. Germline V gene lookup returns CDR1 MNHNY and CDR2 SVGAGI (reference sequence). Trimming shortened V by 4 bases and J by 8 bases, and 8 bases separated the two germline ends. CDR3 bases: TGTGCCAGCAGTTTCGGGGGCGGCTACACCTTC. Translated, it gives CASSFGGGYTF.

J is TRBJ1-3 and V is TRBV28, with D perhaps matching TRBD1 (6 bases). This CDR3 has 14 residues. Germline CDR1 is MDHEN and CDR2 is SYDVKM. V lost 3 bases to trimming and J lost 5 bases, with 11 bases between them. For the CDR3, the DNA is TGTGCCAGCAGTTTTGATGGGGGGCGAAACACCATATATTTT. The encoded protein is CASSFDGGRNTIYF.

This chain joins TRBV7-8 and TRBJ2-3; no firm D call. Germline assignment: CDR1 SGHVS and CDR2 FQNEAQ. This CDR3 is 13 amino acids long. The CDR3 DNA reads as TGTGCTACTGGTAAAGGGAACACAGATACGCAGTATTTT. Residues: CATGKGNTDTQYF.

The V call is TRBV7-9, the J call TRBJ2-3, with TRBD1 matching 7 bases. Germline V gene lookup returns CDR1 SEHNR and CDR2 FQNEAQ (reference sequence). The CDR3 has 15 amino acids. The ends lost 5 bases at V and 0 bases at J; junction bases unmatched: 5. The CDR3 DNA sequence: TGTGCCAGCAGCCCCCAGACAGGGAGCACAGATACGCAGTATTTT. Its protein is CASSPQTGSTDTQYF.

The chain is built from TRBV18 and TRBJ2-7, with 9 positions matching TRBD1. This CDR3 has 16 residues. Germline loops: CDR1 KGHSH, CDR2 LQKENI. V lost 5 bases and J lost 4; bases outside the gene matches: 12. The CDR3 region has the DNA TGTGCCAGCTCAAGCTTACCGGGACAGGGTCTTTACGAGCAGTACTTC. Translation: CASSSLPGQGLYEQYF. Filled out from reference TRBV18 and TRBJ2-7, the complete variable domain reads NAGVMQNPRHLVRRRGQEARLRCSPMKGHSHVYWYRQLPEEGLKFMVYLQKENIIDESGMPKERFSAEFPKEGPSILRIQQVVRGDSAAYFCASSSLPGQGLYEQYFGPGTRLTVT.

The chain is built from TRBV18 and TRBJ2-3, with 11 bases fitting TRBD2. V dropped 3 bases and J dropped 5; count of bases not matched to a gene: 7. CDR1 is KGHSH and CDR2 is LQKENI in the germline V gene. The CDR3 totals 16 residues. The CDR3 sequence: CASSPFTSGRGDTQYF. CDR3 coding DNA: TGTGCCAGCTCACCTTTTACTAGCGGGAGAGGAGATACGCAGTATTTT.

The V gene is TRBV11-3, the J gene TRBJ2-3, with D possibly being TRBD1 (6 bases). CDR1 is SGHNT, CDR2 YENEEA, per germline. CDR3 length: 18 amino acids. Trimming left V 0 bases short and J 3 bases short, with 19 bases between. The CDR3 here is CASSLDWDKGSGTDTQYF. In DNA, the CDR3 is TGTGCCAGCAGCTTAGATTGGGACAAGGGGTCAGGAACAGATACGCAGTATTTT.

In this sample, this clone turned up a few times. CDR3 sequence: CASSSNRQGGELFF. As DNA, the CDR3 is TGTGCCAGCAGCTCGAACCGACAGGGCGGGGAGCTGTTTTTT. This chain joins TRBV7-2 and TRBJ2-2; TRBD1 aligns across 7 bases. After removal of 4 bases from V and 7 bases from J, the junction contained 6 bases not matched to a gene. This CDR3 is built from 14 residues. CDR1 is SGHTA, CDR2 FQGNSA, per germline.